This is a list of T cell receptor beta chains from one sample in a study of blood T cell repertoires in COVID-19. Sequenced by immunoSEQ multiplex PCR; TCRdb stores in-frame clones only, minus some. This repertoire shows some 150,000 clones, less than 90% found once; its top ten account for 35% to 40%. The sample comprised peripheral blood. The receptors were sampled from a human donor in a cohort sampled during active COVID-19. CDR3s include the opening cysteine and the closing phenylalanine or tryptophan. Each record gives: CDR3 DNA, CDR3 protein, clone size, J gene, D gene, V gene. A D gene is named only where the DNA matches it firmly. A clone size is listed for some rows: how often the clone was seen (once, few, many), or a class if it is expanded.

cdr3_nt: TGCGCCAGCAGCCAGGGAATAGGGACTAGCGGGGGGCTGATAATAGCCAAAAACATTCAGTACTTC
cdr3_aa: CASSQGIGTSGGLIIAKNIQYF
clone_size: -
j_call: TRBJ2-4
d_call: TRBD2
v_call: TRBV4-1

cdr3_nt: TGTGCCCAGACGGCGGGGGCCACTGAAGCTTTCTTT
cdr3_aa: CAQTAGATEAFF
clone_size: once
j_call: TRBJ1-1
d_call: -
v_call: TRBV30

cdr3_nt: TGTGCCAGCAGCCTCACATGGGGGGAAGGGACGCAGTATTTT
cdr3_aa: CASSLTWGEGTQYF
clone_size: -
j_call: TRBJ2-3
d_call: -
v_call: TRBV7-2

cdr3_nt: TGTGCCAGCACCCGCACCTCGGGACAGGGAAGCGGGGAGCTGTTTTTT
cdr3_aa: CASTRTSGQGSGELFF
clone_size: -
j_call: TRBJ2-2
d_call: TRBD1
v_call: TRBV7-3

cdr3_nt: TGTGCCAGCCGGGGGACTGCCCCCTACGAGCAGTACTTC
cdr3_aa: CASRGTAPYEQYF
clone_size: -
j_call: TRBJ2-7
d_call: -
v_call: TRBV2

cdr3_nt: TGTGCCAGTATAAGGGGGCGCGGCACTGAAGCTTTCTTT
cdr3_aa: CASIRGRGTEAFF
clone_size: -
j_call: TRBJ1-1
d_call: TRBD1
v_call: TRBV19

cdr3_nt: TGTGCCAGCAGTACCCTAGCGGGGGCCCCCCTGGACAATGAGCAGTTCTTC
cdr3_aa: CASSTLAGAPLDNEQFF
clone_size: -
j_call: TRBJ2-1
d_call: TRBD2
v_call: TRBV27

cdr3_nt: TGTGCCAGCAGCCAGACAGGGTTCTATGGCTACACCTTC
cdr3_aa: CASSQTGFYGYTF
clone_size: -
j_call: TRBJ1-2
d_call: TRBD1
v_call: TRBV7-2

cdr3_nt: TGTGCCAGCGTGCGCGAGCCTTATGGCTACACCTTC
cdr3_aa: CASVREPYGYTF
clone_size: once
j_call: TRBJ1-2
d_call: -
v_call: TRBV12-3/TRBV12-4

cdr3_nt: TGTGCCAGCAGCTTAGGCCCCGAGAGGGGGAATTCACCCCTCCACTTT
cdr3_aa: CASSLGPERGNSPLHF
clone_size: -
j_call: TRBJ1-6
d_call: -
v_call: TRBV11-2

cdr3_nt: TGTGCCAGCAGCCAAGGTTCGGCGGGCAGGGGTTATGGCTACACCTTC
cdr3_aa: CASSQGSAGRGYGYTF
clone_size: -
j_call: TRBJ1-2
d_call: -
v_call: TRBV3-1/TRBV3-2

cdr3_nt: TGTGCCACCAGCAGATTACGGGAGGGCTCACCCCTCCACTTT
cdr3_aa: CATSRLREGSPLHF
clone_size: -
j_call: TRBJ1-6
d_call: -
v_call: TRBV15

cdr3_nt: TGTGCCAGCAGTCCGCGGGCGAGGGACACTGAAGCTTTCTTT
cdr3_aa: CASSPRARDTEAFF
clone_size: once
j_call: TRBJ1-1
d_call: -
v_call: TRBV6-2/TRBV6-3

cdr3_nt: TGTGCCAGAAGCTTGGCCCCGGACAGGGTCTATGGCTACACCTTC
cdr3_aa: CARSLAPDRVYGYTF
clone_size: few
j_call: TRBJ1-2
d_call: TRBD1
v_call: TRBV5-3

cdr3_nt: TGTGCCAGCAGCCAAGAGGGTCTGACAGGGACAAGCAATGAGCAGTTCTTC
cdr3_aa: CASSQEGLTGTSNEQFF
clone_size: few
j_call: TRBJ2-1
d_call: TRBD1
v_call: TRBV3-1/TRBV3-2

cdr3_nt: TGTGCCAGCAGTTTGATTGGACTAGCCAAAAACATTCAGTACTTC
cdr3_aa: CASSLIGLAKNIQYF
clone_size: -
j_call: TRBJ2-4
d_call: -
v_call: TRBV28

cdr3_nt: TGTGCCAGCAGTGAGGACTGGGTGAACACCGGGGAGCTGTTTTTT
cdr3_aa: CASSEDWVNTGELFF
clone_size: -
j_call: TRBJ2-2
d_call: -
v_call: TRBV6-6

cdr3_nt: TGTGCCAGCAGTCCCCCGGGGAGGGCGCGGGGAGAGACCCAGTACTTC
cdr3_aa: CASSPPGRARGETQYF
clone_size: few
j_call: TRBJ2-5
d_call: TRBD2
v_call: TRBV28

cdr3_nt: TGCGCCAGCAGCTTGGCGGGACTAGCAAAAGGAGAGACCCAGTACTTC
cdr3_aa: CASSLAGLAKGETQYF
clone_size: -
j_call: TRBJ2-5
d_call: TRBD2
v_call: TRBV5-1

cdr3_nt: TGTGCCAGCAGCCGTCGACAGGCCAGGACCAGGGAGCTGTTTTTT
cdr3_aa: CASSRRQARTRELFF
clone_size: -
j_call: TRBJ2-2
d_call: -
v_call: TRBV7-9

cdr3_nt: TGTGCCAGCAGGGGGGGGGCTTCCTACAATGAGCAGTTCTTC
cdr3_aa: CASRGGASYNEQFF
clone_size: -
j_call: TRBJ2-1
d_call: -
v_call: TRBV7-2

cdr3_nt: TGTGCCAGCAGTTTGGGCCTTTCGGCCAACGTCCTGACTTTC
cdr3_aa: CASSLGLSANVLTF
clone_size: -
j_call: TRBJ2-6
d_call: -
v_call: TRBV27